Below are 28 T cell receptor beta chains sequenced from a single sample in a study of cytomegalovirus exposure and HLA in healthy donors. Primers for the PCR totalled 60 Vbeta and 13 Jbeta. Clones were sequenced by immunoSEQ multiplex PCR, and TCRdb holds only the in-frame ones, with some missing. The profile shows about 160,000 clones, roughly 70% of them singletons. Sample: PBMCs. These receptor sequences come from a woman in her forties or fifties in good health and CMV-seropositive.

DNA for the CDR3: TGTGCCAGCAGTCCCCTCCGGACAGGTCGTAACAATGAGCAGTTCTTC. It codes for CASSPLRTGRNNEQFF. This chain connects TRBV6-6 to TRBJ2-1, with TRBD1 identical over 7 bases. This CDR3 region has 16 residues. Germline CDR1 is MNHNY and CDR2 is SVGAGI (reference sequence). V trimming: 5 bases; J trimming: 5 bases; junction bases outside the gene matches: 12.

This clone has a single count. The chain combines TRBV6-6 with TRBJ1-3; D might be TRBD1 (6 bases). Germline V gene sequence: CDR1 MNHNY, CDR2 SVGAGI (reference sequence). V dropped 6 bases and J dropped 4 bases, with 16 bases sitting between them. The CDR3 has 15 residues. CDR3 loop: CASRPTGSYGNTIYF. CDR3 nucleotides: TGTGCCAGCAGACCAACAGGGTCTTACGGAAACACCATATATTTT.

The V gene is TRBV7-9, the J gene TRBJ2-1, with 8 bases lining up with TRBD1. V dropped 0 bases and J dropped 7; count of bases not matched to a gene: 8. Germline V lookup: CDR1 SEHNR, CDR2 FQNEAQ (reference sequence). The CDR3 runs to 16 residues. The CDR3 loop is CASSLATGGPWNEQFF. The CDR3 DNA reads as TGTGCCAGCAGCTTAGCAACAGGGGGTCCTTGGAATGAGCAGTTCTTC.

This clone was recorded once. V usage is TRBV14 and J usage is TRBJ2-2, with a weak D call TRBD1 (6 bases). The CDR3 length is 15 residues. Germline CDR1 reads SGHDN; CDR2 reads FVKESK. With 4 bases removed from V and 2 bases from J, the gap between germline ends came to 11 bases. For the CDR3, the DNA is TGTGCCAGCAGCCGGGCAGGGGTCAACACCGGGGAGCTGTTTTTT. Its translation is CASSRAGVNTGELFF.

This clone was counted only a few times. CDR3 region: CASSLGMNTEAFF. In DNA, the CDR3 is TGCGCCAGCAGCTTGGGTATGAACACTGAAGCTTTCTTT. The chain has TRBV5-1 and TRBJ1-1, with unresolved D. Trimming stripped 0 bases from V and 0 bases from J, with 3 bases between. Per germline, CDR1 SGHRS and CDR2 YFSETQ. The CDR3 length is 13 residues.

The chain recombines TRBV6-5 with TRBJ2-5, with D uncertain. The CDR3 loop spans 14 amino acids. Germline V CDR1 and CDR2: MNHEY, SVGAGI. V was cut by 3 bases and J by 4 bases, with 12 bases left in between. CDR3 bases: TGTGCCAGCAGTTATCACGGGTCCGGAGAGACCCAGTACTTC. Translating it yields CASSYHGSGETQYF.

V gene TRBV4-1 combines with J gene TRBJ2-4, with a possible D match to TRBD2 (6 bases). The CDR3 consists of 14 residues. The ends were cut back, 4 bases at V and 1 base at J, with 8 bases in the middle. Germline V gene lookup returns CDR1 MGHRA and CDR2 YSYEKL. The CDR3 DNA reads TGCGCCAGCAGCCTCGGAGGGGCCAAAAACATTCAGTACTTC. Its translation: CASSLGGAKNIQYF.

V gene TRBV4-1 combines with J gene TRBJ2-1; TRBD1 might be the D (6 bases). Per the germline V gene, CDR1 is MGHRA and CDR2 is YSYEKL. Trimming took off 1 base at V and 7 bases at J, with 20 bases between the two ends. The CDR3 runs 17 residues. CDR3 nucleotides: TGCGCCAGCAGCCAAGGGACCGGGACACCCCGGGGAAATGAGCAGTTCTTC. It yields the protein CASSQGTGTPRGNEQFF.

CDR3 sequence (DNA): TGTGCCAGCAGGACAGGTTTGAATGAAAAACTGTTTTTT. It specifies CASRTGLNEKLFF. The rearrangement links TRBV5-4 to TRBJ1-4; D might be TRBD1 (6 bases). The CDR3 consists of 13 residues. Trimming stripped 5 bases from V and 5 bases from J, with 10 bases between. Germline V CDR1 and CDR2: SGHNT, YYREEE (reference sequence).

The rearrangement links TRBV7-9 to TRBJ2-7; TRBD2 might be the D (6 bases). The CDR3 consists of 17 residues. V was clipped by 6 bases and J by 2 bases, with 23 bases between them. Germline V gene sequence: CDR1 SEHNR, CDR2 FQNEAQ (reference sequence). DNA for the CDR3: TGTGCCAGCAGATCCCTAACTCTCCCGGGGGAAACCTACGAGCAGTACTTC. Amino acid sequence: CASRSLTLPGETYEQYF.

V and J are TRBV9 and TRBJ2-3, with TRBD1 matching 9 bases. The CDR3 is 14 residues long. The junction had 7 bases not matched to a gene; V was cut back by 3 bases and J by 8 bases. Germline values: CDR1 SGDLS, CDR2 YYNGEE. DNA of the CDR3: TGTGCCAGCAGCGAGGGGGACAGGGACGGTACGCAGTATTTT. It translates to CASSEGDRDGTQYF.

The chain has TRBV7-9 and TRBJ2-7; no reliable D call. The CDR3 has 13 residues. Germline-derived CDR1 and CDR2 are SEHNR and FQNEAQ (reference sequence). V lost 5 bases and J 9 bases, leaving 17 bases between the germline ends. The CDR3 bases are TGTGCCAGCAGCCCGGGTGCCTACGACGGGCAGTACTTC. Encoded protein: CASSPGAYDGQYF.

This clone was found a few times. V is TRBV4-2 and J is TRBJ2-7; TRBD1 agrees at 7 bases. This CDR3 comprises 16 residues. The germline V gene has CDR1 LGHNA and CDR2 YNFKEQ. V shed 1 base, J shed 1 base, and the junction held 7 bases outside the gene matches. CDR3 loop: CASSQGETGNSYEQYF. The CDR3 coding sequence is TGTGCCAGCAGCCAAGGGGAGACAGGGAATTCCTACGAGCAGTACTTC.

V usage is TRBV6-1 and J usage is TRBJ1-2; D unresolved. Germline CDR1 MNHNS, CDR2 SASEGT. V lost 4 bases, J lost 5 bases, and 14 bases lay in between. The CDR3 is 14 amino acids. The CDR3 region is CASSVGGNIYGYTF. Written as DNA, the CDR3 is TGTGCCAGCAGTGTAGGAGGGAACATATATGGCTACACCTTC.

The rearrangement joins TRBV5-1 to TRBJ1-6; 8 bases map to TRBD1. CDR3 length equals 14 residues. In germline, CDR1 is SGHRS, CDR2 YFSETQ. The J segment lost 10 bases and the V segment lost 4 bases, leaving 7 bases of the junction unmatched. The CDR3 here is CASSQDREGSPLHF. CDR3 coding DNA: TGCGCCAGCAGCCAGGACAGGGAGGGATCACCCCTCCACTTT.

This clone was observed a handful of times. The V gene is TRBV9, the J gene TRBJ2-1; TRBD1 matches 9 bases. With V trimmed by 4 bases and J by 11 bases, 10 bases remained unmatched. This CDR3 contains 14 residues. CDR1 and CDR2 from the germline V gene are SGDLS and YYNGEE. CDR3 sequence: CASSLTGQGVKQFF. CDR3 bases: TGTGCCAGCAGCTTAACGGGACAGGGTGTAAAGCAGTTCTTC.

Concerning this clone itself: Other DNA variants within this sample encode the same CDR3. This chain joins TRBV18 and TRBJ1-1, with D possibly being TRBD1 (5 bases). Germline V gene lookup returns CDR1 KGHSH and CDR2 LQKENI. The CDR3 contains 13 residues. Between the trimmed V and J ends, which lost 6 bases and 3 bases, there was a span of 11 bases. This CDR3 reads CASSPTGDTEAFF. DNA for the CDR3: TGTGCCAGCTCTCCAACGGGGGACACTGAAGCTTTCTTT.

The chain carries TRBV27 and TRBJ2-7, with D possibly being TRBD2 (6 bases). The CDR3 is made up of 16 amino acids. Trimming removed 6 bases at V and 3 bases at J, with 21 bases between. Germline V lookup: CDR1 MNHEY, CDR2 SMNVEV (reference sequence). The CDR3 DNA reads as TGTGCCAGCAGAGAACCGGGGGTTGGTGGGAACTACGAGCAGTACTTC. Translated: CASREPGVGGNYEQYF.

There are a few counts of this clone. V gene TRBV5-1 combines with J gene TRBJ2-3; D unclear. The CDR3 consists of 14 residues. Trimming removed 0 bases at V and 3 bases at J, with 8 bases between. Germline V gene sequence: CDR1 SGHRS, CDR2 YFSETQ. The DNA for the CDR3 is TGCGCCAGCAGCTTGGACAAACTAACAGATACGCAGTATTTT. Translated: CASSLDKLTDTQYF.

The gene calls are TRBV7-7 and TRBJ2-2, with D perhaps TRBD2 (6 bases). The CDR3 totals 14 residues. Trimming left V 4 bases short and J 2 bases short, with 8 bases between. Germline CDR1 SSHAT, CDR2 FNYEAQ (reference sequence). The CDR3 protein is CASSSGLNTGELFF. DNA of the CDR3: TGTGCCAGCAGCTCGGGACTTAACACCGGGGAGCTGTTTTTT.

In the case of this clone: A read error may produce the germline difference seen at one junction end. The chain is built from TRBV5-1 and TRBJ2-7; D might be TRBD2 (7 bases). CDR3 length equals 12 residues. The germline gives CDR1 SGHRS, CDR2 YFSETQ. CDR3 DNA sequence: TGCGCCAGCAGCTTGTTTGGGGGGGGCCTACACTTC. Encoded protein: CASSLFGGGLHF.

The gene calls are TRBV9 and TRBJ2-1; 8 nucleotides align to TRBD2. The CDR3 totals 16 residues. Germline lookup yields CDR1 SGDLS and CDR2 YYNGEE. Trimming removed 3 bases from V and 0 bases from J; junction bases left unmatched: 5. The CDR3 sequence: CASSAGGAISYNEQFF. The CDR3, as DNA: TGTGCCAGCAGCGCCGGGGGGGCCATCTCCTACAATGAGCAGTTCTTC.

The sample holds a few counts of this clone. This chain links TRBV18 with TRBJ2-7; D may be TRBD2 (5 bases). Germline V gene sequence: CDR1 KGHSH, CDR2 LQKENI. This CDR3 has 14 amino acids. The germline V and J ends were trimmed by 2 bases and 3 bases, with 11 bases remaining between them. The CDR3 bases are TGTGCCAGCTCACCATCCAGGACTCTCTACGAGCAGTACTTC. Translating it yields CASSPSRTLYEQYF.

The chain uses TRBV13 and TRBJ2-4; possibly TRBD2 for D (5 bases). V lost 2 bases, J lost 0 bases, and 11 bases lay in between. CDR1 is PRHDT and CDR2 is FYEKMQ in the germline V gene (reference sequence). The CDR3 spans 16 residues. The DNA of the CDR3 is TGTGCCAGCAGCTTATATCGGGAAGAAGCCAAAAACATTCAGTACTTC. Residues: CASSLYREEAKNIQYF.

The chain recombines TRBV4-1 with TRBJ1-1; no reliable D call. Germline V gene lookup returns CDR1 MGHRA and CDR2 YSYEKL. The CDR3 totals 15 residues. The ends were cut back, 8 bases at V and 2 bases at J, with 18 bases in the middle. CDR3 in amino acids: CASGLRRSLNTEAFF. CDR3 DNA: TGCGCCAGCGGCCTCCGACGGAGCCTTAACACTGAAGCTTTCTTT.

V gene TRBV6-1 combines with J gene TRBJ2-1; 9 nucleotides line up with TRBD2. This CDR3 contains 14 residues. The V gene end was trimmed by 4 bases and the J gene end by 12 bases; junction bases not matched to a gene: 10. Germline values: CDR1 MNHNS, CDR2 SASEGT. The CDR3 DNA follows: TGTGCCAGCAGTGGGCGGGGGGGCTGGGATGGGCAGTTCTTC. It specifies CASSGRGGWDGQFF.

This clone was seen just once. CDR3 sequence: CASSQDLGALDSGNTIYF. In DNA form, the CDR3 reads TGCGCCAGCAGCCAAGATTTGGGCGCCCTGGACTCTGGAAACACCATATATTTT. The chain links TRBV4-1 to TRBJ1-3; unclear D gene. Trimming pared 0 bases from V and 0 bases from J, leaving 15 bases between. The CDR3 runs 18 residues. Germline CDR1 and CDR2: MGHRA and YSYEKL.

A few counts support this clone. The CDR3, as DNA: TGTGCCAGCAGTTACTCCCCAGGAAAAGGACGGGGTGAGCAGTTCTTC. This gives the protein CASSYSPGKGRGEQFF. The chain joins TRBV6-6 to TRBJ2-1; D may be TRBD2 (5 bases). V lost 0 bases and J lost 9, with 18 bases in between. Germline assignment: CDR1 MNHNY and CDR2 SVGAGI (reference sequence). This CDR3 has 16 residues.